Below are 20 T cell receptor beta chains sequenced from a single sample in a study of blood T cell repertoires in COVID-19. Sequencing was performed with immunoSEQ multiplex PCR; in TCRdb, only in-frame clones are kept and a portion is missing. The data contain around 140,000 clones, about four fifths of them singletons. The sample was peripheral blood. The origin of the receptors is a human donor in a cohort sampled during active COVID-19.

The chain has TRBV6-5 and TRBJ1-6; TRBD1 matches at 7 bases. The CDR3 covers 13 residues. With V trimmed by 9 bases and J by 10 bases, 9 bases remained unmatched. CDR1 MNHEY and CDR2 SVGAGI come from the germline V gene. CDR3 sequence (DNA): TGTGCCAGTCGATACAGGGGCTCCTCACCCCTCCACTTT. Its translation is CASRYRGSSPLHF.

The chain is built from TRBV7-2 and TRBJ2-3, with TRBD2 identical over 7 bases. With V trimmed by 1 base and J by 2 bases, 9 bases remained unmatched. Per germline, CDR1 SGHTA and CDR2 FQGNSA. The CDR3 sequence is 17 residues long. Here the CDR3 DNA reads TGTGCCAGCAGCTTAGTAATGGGAGGGTTTAACACAGATACGCAGTATTTT. Translation gives CASSLVMGGFNTDTQYF.

The chain links TRBV11-2 to TRBJ2-7, with 10 bases fitting TRBD2. This CDR3 is built from 17 residues. CDR1 is SGHAT, CDR2 FQNNGV, per germline. J lost 2 bases, V lost 0 bases, and 7 bases had no gene match. This CDR3 is CASSLENGLAEPYEQYF. CDR3 bases: TGTGCCAGCAGCTTAGAGAATGGACTAGCGGAACCCTACGAGCAGTACTTC.

This clone appeared a single time. The chain is built from TRBV7-2 and TRBJ2-2; tentatively, D is TRBD2 (6 bases). Germline V gene sequence: CDR1 SGHTA, CDR2 FQGNSA. V was clipped by 4 bases and J by 1 base, with 10 bases between them. The CDR3 is made up of 15 amino acids. The CDR3 coding sequence is TGTGCCAGCAGCTCATTAGCGGTGAACACCGGGGAGCTGTTTTTT. Translated: CASSSLAVNTGELFF.

DNA for the CDR3: TGTGCCAGCAGCCAAGATCGTAGCCTTAAGCGGGAGGGCCTTACAGATACGCAGTATTTT. It is translated as CASSQDRSLKREGLTDTQYF. The rearrangement joins TRBV3-1 (or the pseudogene TRBV3-2) to TRBJ2-3, with TRBD2 matching 10 bases. Looked up from germline, CDR1 is LGHDT and CDR2 is YNNKEL (reference sequence). V was clipped by 0 bases and J by 3 bases; unmatched bases: 15. This CDR3 has 20 residues.

V and J are TRBV4-1 and TRBJ1-4; D is possibly TRBD1 (6 bases). Trimming cost V 4 bases and J 8 bases, with 26 bases left between them. CDR1 is MGHRA, CDR2 YSYEKL, per germline. This CDR3 has 18 amino acids. This chain's CDR3 is CASSPRVDSGGGREKLFF. The CDR3 DNA follows: TGCGCCAGCAGCCCAAGAGTGGACAGTGGGGGAGGGCGGGAAAAACTGTTTTTT.

This chain links TRBV9 with TRBJ2-5; 9 nucleotides agree with TRBD2. Germline V gives CDR1 SGDLS, CDR2 YYNGEE. Unmatched junction bases numbered 2, after V lost 0 bases and J lost 2 bases. CDR3 length: 15 residues. CDR3 loop: CASSVASGRQETQYF. The CDR3 DNA is TGTGCCAGCAGCGTAGCCAGCGGGAGGCAAGAGACCCAGTACTTC.

The chain combines TRBV5-1 with TRBJ1-6, with D possibly being TRBD1 (6 bases). Trimming took off 0 bases at V and 4 bases at J, with 11 bases between the two ends. This CDR3 has 16 residues. CDR1 SGHRS and CDR2 YFSETQ come from the germline V gene. In DNA, the CDR3 is TGCGCCAGCAGCTTGGAGCAGGGGATATATAATTCACCCCTCCACTTT. Its translation: CASSLEQGIYNSPLHF. Combining the CDR3 with reference TRBV5-1 and TRBJ1-6 gives the whole variable domain KAGVTQTPRYLIKTRGQQVTLSCSPISGHRSVSWYQQTPGQGLQFLFEYFSETQRNKGNFPGRFSGRQFSNSRSEMNVSTLELGDSALYLCASSLEQGIYNSPLHFGNGTRLTVT.

This chain joins TRBV28 and TRBJ2-7, with D maybe TRBD2 (6 bases). The V end was cut by 5 bases, the J end by 1 base, with 15 bases between. Germline V gene lookup returns CDR1 MDHEN and CDR2 SYDVKM. The CDR3 has 15 residues. CDR3 coding DNA: TGTGCCAGCAGTGCCCCCGGGGGTGGGTCCTACGAGCAGTACTTC. It translates to CASSAPGGGSYEQYF.

The genes are TRBV19 and TRBJ1-2; D unresolved. The CDR3 is 14 residues long. The V gene's germline CDR1 is LNHDA and CDR2 SQIVND (reference sequence). Trimming took off 5 bases at V and 1 base at J, with 11 bases between the two ends. The CDR3: CASSRREGNYGYTF. DNA of the CDR3: TGTGCCAGTAGTCGCCGGGAGGGTAACTATGGCTACACCTTC.

The V call is TRBV5-1, the J call TRBJ1-1; 10 bases agree with TRBD1. With 3 bases clipped from V and 4 bases from J, the junction kept 0 bases outside the gene matches. The V gene's germline CDR1 is SGHRS and CDR2 YFSETQ. The CDR3 runs to 13 residues. DNA of the CDR3: TGCGCCAGCAGCTGGGACAGGGGCACTGAAGCTTTCTTT. It encodes CASSWDRGTEAFF.

The genes are TRBV18 and TRBJ2-7, with TRBD2 matching 10 bases. Germline V gene lookup returns CDR1 KGHSH and CDR2 LQKENI. There are 15 residues in the CDR3. Germline trimming cut 3 bases from V and 4 bases from J; bases unmatched to any gene: 6. CDR3 residues: CASSPLPTSGYEQYF. As DNA, the CDR3 is TGTGCCAGCTCACCTCTCCCGACTAGCGGGTACGAGCAGTACTTC. Together with reference TRBV18 and TRBJ2-7, the CDR3 gives the full variable domain: NAGVMQNPRHLVRRRGQEARLRCSPMKGHSHVYWYRQLPEEGLKFMVYLQKENIIDESGMPKERFSAEFPKEGPSILRIQQVVRGDSAAYFCASSPLPTSGYEQYFGPGTRLTVT.

The chain links TRBV4-1 to TRBJ1-5, with 9 bases lining up with TRBD1. Germline CDR1 is MGHRA and CDR2 is YSYEKL. This CDR3 has 17 residues. V was pared by 1 base and J by 5 bases, with 9 bases of the junction left unmatched. CDR3 nucleotide sequence: TGCGCCAGCAGCCAAGCTTGGACAGGGGCTCTGGATCAGCCCCAGCATTTT. Its protein product is CASSQAWTGALDQPQHF.

The chain recombines TRBV29-1 with TRBJ2-7; possible D gene TRBD1, 6 bases. Deletions cut 4 bases from V and 2 bases from J, with 15 bases between. The CDR3 runs to 14 residues. Germline V gene sequence: CDR1 SQVTM, CDR2 ANQGSEA. The CDR3 nucleotides read TGCAGCGTTGGCCGCGAGGGACACACCTACGAGCAGTACTTC. Amino acids: CSVGREGHTYEQYF.

The V and J genes are TRBV20-1 and TRBJ1-5; a possible D gene is TRBD1 (6 bases). The germline V gene has CDR1 DFQATT and CDR2 SNEGSKA (reference sequence). The CDR3 runs to 16 residues. The V end lost 3 bases, the J end lost 2 bases, and 17 bases lay between the germline ends. CDR3 in DNA: TGCAGTGCTAGTTTTGGGACATTGTTGGGCAATCAGCCCCAGCATTTT. This gives the protein CSASFGTLLGNQPQHF.

This chain joins TRBV20-1 and TRBJ2-3; no firm D call. V was clipped by 3 bases and J by 7 bases, with 8 bases between them. Germline CDR1 reads DFQATT; CDR2 reads SNEGSKA (reference sequence). The CDR3 spans 11 residues. The CDR3 region is CSARTQNTQYF. The CDR3 region has the DNA TGCAGTGCTAGGACACAGAATACGCAGTATTTT.

The chain uses TRBV29-1 and TRBJ2-7, with 9 positions matching TRBD1. This CDR3 has 13 amino acids. The V gene end was trimmed by 3 bases and the J gene end by 2 bases; junction bases not matched to a gene: 2. CDR1 is SQVTM, CDR2 ANQGSEA, per germline. CDR3 DNA: TGCAGCGTTGATGGGACAGGGACCTACGAGCAGTACTTC. This sequence encodes CSVDGTGTYEQYF.

This clone was observed once. The J gene is TRBJ2-1, the V gene TRBV7-2; 7 nucleotides match TRBD1. The CDR3 length is 14 residues. CDR1 is SGHTA and CDR2 is FQGNSA in the germline V gene. J gave up 1 base and V 5 bases, and 2 bases lay outside the gene matches. The CDR3 DNA follows: TGTGCCAGCAGCCCGGACAGGTCCTACAATGAGCAGTTCTTC. It translates to CASSPDRSYNEQFF.

This chain joins TRBV4-3 and TRBJ2-2; 7 nucleotides align to TRBD1. The CDR3 spans 16 residues. The germline gives CDR1 LGHNA, CDR2 YSLEER. V was pared by 0 bases and J by 3 bases, with 4 bases of the junction left unmatched. The CDR3 region has the DNA TGCGCCAGCAGCCAAGAAACAGGGGTCTACACCGGGGAGCTGTTTTTT. It is translated as CASSQETGVYTGELFF.

The V gene is TRBV4-3, the J gene TRBJ2-1; 9 bases fit TRBD2. The V segment lost 0 bases and the J segment 4 bases; nucleotides outside the gene matches: 10. This CDR3 spans 18 amino acids. Germline V lookup: CDR1 LGHNA, CDR2 YSLEER. The CDR3 DNA sequence: TGCGCCAGCAGCCAAGAAGGCGGGAGGGCCGTGGGTTACAATGAGCAGTTCTTC. Protein: CASSQEGGRAVGYNEQFF.